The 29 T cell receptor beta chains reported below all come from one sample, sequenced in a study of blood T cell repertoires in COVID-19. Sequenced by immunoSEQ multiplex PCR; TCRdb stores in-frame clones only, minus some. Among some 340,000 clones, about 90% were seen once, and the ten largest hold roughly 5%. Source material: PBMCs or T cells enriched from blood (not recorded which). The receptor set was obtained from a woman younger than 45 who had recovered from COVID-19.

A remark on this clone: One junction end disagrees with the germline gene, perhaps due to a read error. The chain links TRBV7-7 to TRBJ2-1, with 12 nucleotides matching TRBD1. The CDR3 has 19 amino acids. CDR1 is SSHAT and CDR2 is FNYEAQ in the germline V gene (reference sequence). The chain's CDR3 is CASSLQPPGQGAAWHEQFF. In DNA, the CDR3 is TGTGCTAGCAGCCTCCAACCCCCGGGACAGGGGGCTGCTTGGCATGAGCAGTTCTTC.

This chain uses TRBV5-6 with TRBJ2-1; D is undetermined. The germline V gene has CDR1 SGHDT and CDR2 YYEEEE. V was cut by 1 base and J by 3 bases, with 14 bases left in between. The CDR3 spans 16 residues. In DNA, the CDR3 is TGTGCCAGCAGCTTGAGGTCCGGGTCCGTCTACAATGAGCAGTTCTTC. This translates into CASSLRSGSVYNEQFF. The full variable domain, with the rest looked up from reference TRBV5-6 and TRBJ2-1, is DAGVTQSPTHLIKTRGQQVTLRCSPKSGHDTVSWYQQALGQGPQFIFQYYEEEERQRGNFPDRFSGHQFPNYSSELNVNALLLGDSALYLCASSLRSGSVYNEQFFGPGTRLTVL.

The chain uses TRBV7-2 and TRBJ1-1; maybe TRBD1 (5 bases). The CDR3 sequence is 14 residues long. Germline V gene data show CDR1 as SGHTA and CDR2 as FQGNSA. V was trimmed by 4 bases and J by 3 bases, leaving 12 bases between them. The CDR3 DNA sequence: TGTGCCAGCAGCTCACGATGGGGGGACACTGAAGCTTTCTTT. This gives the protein CASSSRWGDTEAFF.

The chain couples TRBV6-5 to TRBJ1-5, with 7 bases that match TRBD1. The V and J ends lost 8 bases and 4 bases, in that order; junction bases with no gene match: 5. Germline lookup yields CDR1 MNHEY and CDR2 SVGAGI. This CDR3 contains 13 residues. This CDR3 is CASLGQTNQPQHF. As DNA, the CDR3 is TGTGCCAGCCTGGGACAGACGAATCAGCCCCAGCATTTT.

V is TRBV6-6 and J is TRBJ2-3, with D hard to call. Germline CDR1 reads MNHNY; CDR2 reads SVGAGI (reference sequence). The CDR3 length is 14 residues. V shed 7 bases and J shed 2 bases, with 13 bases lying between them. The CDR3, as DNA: TGTGCCAGCACGGCAGGCCGAAACACAGATACGCAGTATTTT. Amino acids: CASTAGRNTDTQYF.

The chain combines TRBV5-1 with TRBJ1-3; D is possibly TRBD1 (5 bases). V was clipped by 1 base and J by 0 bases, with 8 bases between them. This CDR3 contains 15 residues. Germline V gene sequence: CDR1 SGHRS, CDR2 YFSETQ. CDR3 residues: CASSLRGNSGNTIYF. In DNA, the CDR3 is TGCGCCAGCAGCTTGAGGGGTAACTCTGGAAACACCATATATTTT.

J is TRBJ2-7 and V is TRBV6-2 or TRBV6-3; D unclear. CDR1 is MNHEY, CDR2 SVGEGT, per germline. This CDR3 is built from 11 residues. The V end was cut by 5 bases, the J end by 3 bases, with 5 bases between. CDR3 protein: CASSLDYEQYF. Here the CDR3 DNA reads TGTGCCAGCAGTCTAGACTACGAGCAGTACTTC.

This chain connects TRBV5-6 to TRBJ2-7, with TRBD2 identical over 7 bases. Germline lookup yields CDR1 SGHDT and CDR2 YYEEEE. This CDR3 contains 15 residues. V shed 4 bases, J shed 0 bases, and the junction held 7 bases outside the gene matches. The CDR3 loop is CASSQLAPISYEQYF. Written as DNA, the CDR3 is TGTGCCAGCAGCCAACTAGCGCCAATCTCCTACGAGCAGTACTTC. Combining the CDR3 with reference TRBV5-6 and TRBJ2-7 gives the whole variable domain DAGVTQSPTHLIKTRGQQVTLRCSPKSGHDTVSWYQQALGQGPQFIFQYYEEEERQRGNFPDRFSGHQFPNYSSELNVNALLLGDSALYLCASSQLAPISYEQYFGPGTRLTVT.

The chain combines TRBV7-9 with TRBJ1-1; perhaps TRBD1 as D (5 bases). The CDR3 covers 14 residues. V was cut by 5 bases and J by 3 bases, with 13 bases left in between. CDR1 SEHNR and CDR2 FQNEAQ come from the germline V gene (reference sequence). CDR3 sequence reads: CASSNMGGYTEAFF. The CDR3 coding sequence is TGTGCCAGCAGCAATATGGGGGGATACACTGAAGCTTTCTTT.

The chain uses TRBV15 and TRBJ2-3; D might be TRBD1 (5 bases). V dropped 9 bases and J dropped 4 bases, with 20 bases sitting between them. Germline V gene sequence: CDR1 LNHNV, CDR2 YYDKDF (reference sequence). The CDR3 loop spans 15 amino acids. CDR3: CATRIVAGIPDTQYF. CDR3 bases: TGTGCCACACGGATTGTTGCAGGGATCCCAGATACGCAGTATTTT.

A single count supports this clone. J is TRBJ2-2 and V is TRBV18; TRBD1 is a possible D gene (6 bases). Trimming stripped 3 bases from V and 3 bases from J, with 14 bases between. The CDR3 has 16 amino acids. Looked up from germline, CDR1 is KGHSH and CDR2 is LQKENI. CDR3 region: CASSPGRGQDTGELFF. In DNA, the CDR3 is TGTGCCAGCTCACCCGGTAGGGGACAAGACACCGGGGAGCTGTTTTTT. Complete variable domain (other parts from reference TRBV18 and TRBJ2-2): NAGVMQNPRHLVRRRGQEARLRCSPMKGHSHVYWYRQLPEEGLKFMVYLQKENIIDESGMPKERFSAEFPKEGPSILRIQQVVRGDSAAYFCASSPGRGQDTGELFFGEGSRLTVL.

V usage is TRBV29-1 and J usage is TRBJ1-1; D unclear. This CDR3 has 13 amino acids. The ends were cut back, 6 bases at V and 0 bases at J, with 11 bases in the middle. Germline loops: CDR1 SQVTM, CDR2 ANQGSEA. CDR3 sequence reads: CSVGSPVNTEAFF. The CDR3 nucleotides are TGCAGCGTCGGGAGCCCCGTGAACACTGAAGCTTTCTTT.

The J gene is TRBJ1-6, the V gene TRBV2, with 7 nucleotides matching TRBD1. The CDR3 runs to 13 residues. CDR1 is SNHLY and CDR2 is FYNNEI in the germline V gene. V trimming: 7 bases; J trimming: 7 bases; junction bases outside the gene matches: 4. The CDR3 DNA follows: TGTGCCAGCAAGAGGGGGCGGAATTCACCCCTCCACTTT. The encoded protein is CASKRGRNSPLHF. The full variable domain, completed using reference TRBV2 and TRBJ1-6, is EPEVTQTPSHQVTQMGQEVILRCVPISNHLYFYWYRQILGQKVEFLVSFYNNEISEKSEIFDDQFSVERPDGSNFTLKIRSTKLEDSAMYFCASKRGRNSPLHFGNGTRLTVT.

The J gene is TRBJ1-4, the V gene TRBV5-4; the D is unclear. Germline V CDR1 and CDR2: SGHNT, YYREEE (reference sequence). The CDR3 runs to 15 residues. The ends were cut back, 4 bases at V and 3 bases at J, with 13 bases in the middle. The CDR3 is CASSPFPGSNEKLFF. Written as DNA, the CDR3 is TGTGCCAGCAGCCCCTTCCCGGGTTCTAATGAAAAACTGTTTTTT. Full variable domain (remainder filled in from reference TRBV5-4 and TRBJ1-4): ETGVTQSPTHLIKTRGQQVTLRCSSQSGHNTVSWYQQALGQGPQFIFQYYREEENGRGNFPPRFSGLQFPNYSSELNVNALELDDSALYLCASSPFPGSNEKLFFGSGTQLSVL.

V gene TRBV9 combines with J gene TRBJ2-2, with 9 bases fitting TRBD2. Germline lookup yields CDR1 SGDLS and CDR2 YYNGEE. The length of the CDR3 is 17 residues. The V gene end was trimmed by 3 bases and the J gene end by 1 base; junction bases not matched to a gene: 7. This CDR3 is CASSAPSAGGNTGELFF. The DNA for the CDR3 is TGTGCCAGCAGCGCTCCTTCAGCGGGGGGGAACACCGGGGAGCTGTTTTTT.

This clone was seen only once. The CDR3 here is CASSLAGGLGEQFF. For the CDR3, the DNA is TGTGCCAGCAGTCTAGCGGGGGGGCTTGGAGAGCAGTTCTTC. V gene TRBV27 combines with J gene TRBJ2-1; 12 bases agree with TRBD2. The CDR3 consists of 14 residues. The germline CDR1 and CDR2 sequences are MNHEY and SMNVEV (reference sequence). V lost 5 bases, J lost 10 bases, and 6 bases stayed unmatched.

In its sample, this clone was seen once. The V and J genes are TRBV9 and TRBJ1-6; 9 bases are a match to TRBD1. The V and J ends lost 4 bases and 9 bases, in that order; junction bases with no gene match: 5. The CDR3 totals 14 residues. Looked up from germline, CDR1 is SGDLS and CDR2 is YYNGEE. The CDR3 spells CASSLGQGRSPLHF. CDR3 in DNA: TGTGCCAGCAGCCTGGGACAGGGTCGTTCACCCCTCCACTTT.

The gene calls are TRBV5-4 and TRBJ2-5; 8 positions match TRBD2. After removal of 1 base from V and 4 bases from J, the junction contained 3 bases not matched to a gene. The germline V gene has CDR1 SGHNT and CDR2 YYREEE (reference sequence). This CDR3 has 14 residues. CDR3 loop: CASSLNREGETQYF. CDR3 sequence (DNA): TGTGCCAGCAGCTTGAACCGGGAGGGAGAGACCCAGTACTTC.

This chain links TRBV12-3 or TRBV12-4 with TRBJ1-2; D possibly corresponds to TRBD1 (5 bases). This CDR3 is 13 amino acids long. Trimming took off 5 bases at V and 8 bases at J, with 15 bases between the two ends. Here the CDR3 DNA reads TGTGCCAGCAGTCCTCTAGGGGCCCGGGGCTACACCTTC. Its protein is CASSPLGARGYTF.

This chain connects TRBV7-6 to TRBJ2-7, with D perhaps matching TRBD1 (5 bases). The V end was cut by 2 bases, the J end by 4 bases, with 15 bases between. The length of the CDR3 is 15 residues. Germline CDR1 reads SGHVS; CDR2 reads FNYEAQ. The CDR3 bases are TGTGCCAGCAGCTTAAACGGACAAATGTTTTACGAGCAGTACTTC. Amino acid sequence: CASSLNGQMFYEQYF.

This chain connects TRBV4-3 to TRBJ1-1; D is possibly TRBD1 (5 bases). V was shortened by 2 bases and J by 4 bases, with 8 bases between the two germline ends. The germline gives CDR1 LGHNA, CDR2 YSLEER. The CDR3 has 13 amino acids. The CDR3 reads CASSQTGVTEAFF. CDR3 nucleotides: TGCGCCAGCAGCCAAACGGGGGTCACTGAAGCTTTCTTT.

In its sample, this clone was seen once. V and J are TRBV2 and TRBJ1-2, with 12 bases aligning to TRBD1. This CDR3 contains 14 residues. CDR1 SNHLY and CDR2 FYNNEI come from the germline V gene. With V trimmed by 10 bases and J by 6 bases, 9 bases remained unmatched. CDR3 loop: CANLGQGAADGYTF. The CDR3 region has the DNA TGTGCCAACCTGGGACAGGGGGCCGCGGATGGCTACACCTTC. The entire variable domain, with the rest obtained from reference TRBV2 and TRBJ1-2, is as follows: EPEVTQTPSHQVTQMGQEVILRCVPISNHLYFYWYRQILGQKVEFLVSFYNNEISEKSEIFDDQFSVERPDGSNFTLKIRSTKLEDSAMYFCANLGQGAADGYTFGSGTRLTVV.

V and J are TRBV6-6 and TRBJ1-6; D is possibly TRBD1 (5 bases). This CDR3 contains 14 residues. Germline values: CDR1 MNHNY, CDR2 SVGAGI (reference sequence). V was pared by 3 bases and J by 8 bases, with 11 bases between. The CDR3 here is CASSYRGIDSPLHF. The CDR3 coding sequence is TGTGCCAGCAGTTATCGGGGGATTGATTCACCCCTCCACTTT.

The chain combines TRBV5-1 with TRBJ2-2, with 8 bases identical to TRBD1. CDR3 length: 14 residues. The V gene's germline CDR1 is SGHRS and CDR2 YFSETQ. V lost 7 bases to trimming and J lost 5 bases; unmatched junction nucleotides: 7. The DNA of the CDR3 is TGCGCCAGCGGACCAGGGGGCTTAACCGGGGAGCTGTTTTTT. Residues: CASGPGGLTGELFF.

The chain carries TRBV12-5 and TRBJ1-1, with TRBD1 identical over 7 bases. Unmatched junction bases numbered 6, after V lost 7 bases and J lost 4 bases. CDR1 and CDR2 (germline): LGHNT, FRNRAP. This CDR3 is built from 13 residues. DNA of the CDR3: TGTGCTAGTGCCCAGGGGGGATCCACTGAAGCTTTCTTT. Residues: CASAQGGSTEAFF.

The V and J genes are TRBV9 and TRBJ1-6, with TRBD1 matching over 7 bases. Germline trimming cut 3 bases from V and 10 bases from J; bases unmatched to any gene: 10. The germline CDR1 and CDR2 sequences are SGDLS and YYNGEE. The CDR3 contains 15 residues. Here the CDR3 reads CASSGPTGLGSPLHF. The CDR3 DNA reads TGTGCCAGCAGCGGCCCGACAGGGTTGGGCTCACCCCTCCACTTT.

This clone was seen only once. The CDR3 DNA sequence: TGCGCCAGCAGCCCGGGACTAGACCTAAGGGAGACCCAGTACTTC. This sequence encodes CASSPGLDLRETQYF. The chain combines TRBV5-1 with TRBJ2-5, with 8 nucleotides matching TRBD2. J lost 5 bases, V lost 4 bases, and 10 bases had no gene match. Looked up from germline, CDR1 is SGHRS and CDR2 is YFSETQ. There are 15 residues in the CDR3.

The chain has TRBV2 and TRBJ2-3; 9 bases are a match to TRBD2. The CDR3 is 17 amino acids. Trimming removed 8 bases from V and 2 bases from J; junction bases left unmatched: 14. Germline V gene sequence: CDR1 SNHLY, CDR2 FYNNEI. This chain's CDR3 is CASGDSLAGEATDTQYF. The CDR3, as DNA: TGTGCCAGCGGAGATTCCTTAGCGGGGGAAGCCACAGATACGCAGTATTTT. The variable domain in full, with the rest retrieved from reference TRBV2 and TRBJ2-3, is EPEVTQTPSHQVTQMGQEVILRCVPISNHLYFYWYRQILGQKVEFLVSFYNNEISEKSEIFDDQFSVERPDGSNFTLKIRSTKLEDSAMYFCASGDSLAGEATDTQYFGPGTRLTVL.

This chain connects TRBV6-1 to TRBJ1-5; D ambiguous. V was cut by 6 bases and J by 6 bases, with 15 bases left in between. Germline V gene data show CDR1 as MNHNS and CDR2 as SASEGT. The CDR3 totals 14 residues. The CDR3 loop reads CASSPAGWGQPQHF. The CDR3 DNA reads TGTGCCAGCAGCCCCGCGGGTTGGGGTCAGCCCCAGCATTTT.